These T cell receptor beta chains were read from a single sample in a study of blood T cells in healthy people across ages. TCRdb independently ran MiXCR on the 5' RACE reads; one entry per CDR3 protein. Among 780,000 or so distinct CDR3 sequences listed, roughly 50% were seen once. Sequenced material: blood. The receptors were gathered from a man older than 75 in good health. Both conserved end residues are trimmed from each CDR3.

V: TRBV20-1
J: NA
CDR3: SPGLANYEQY

V: TRBV5-1
J: TRBJ2-3
CDR3: ASSLEGAEDTQY

V: TRBV5-1
J: TRBJ2-7
CDR3: ASSSIAFSYEQY

V: TRBV7-3
J: TRBJ1-6
CDR3: ASSPQGGASSPLH

V: TRBV2
J: TRBJ2-3
CDR3: ASSDPAGEITDTQY

V: TRBV6-2/TRBV6-3
J: TRBJ2-7
CDR3: ASSYRGLAGPYEQY

V: TRBV6-2/TRBV6-3
J: TRBJ2-1
CDR3: ASSHRAAPSNEQF

V: TRBV29-1
J: TRBJ2-7
CDR3: SAAGGGIEQY

V: TRBV12-3/TRBV12-4
J: NA
CDR3: ASSLAGQGASEQY

V: TRBV5-6
J: TRBJ1-1
CDR3: ASSQPDVTGQIAEAF

V: TRBV18
J: TRBJ2-1
CDR3: ASSPKTGNEQF

V: TRBV7-9
J: TRBJ1-2
CDR3: ASSFSPGNTNYGYT

V: TRBV6-2/TRBV6-3
J: TRBJ1-5
CDR3: ASSVDRGIFNQPQH

V: TRBV6-2/TRBV6-3
J: TRBJ2-2
CDR3: ASSYASRTGELF

V: TRBV5-1
J: TRBJ2-1
CDR3: ASSIPKNEQF

V: TRBV12-3/TRBV12-4
J: TRBJ2-6
CDR3: ASSHFGTGFFGANVLT

V: TRBV20-1
J: TRBJ1-1
CDR3: SASPGDRANTEAF

V: TRBV18
J: TRBJ2-5
CDR3: ASSPFSETQY

V: TRBV21-1
J: TRBJ1-2
CDR3: ASGKERTGSHGYT

V: TRBV11-1
J: TRBJ2-7
CDR3: ASSSGGIGAYEQY

V: TRBV12-3/TRBV12-4
J: TRBJ1-6
CDR3: ASSSQGLDSPLH

V: TRBV6-5
J: TRBJ2-1
CDR3: ASSRQRQGPTEQF

V: TRBV9
J: TRBJ1-1
CDR3: ASSAAGGAAEAF

V: TRBV13
J: TRBJ1-2
CDR3: ASSYNRGSNYGYT

V: TRBV6-5
J: TRBJ2-3
CDR3: ASSYSPGTDTQY

V: TRBV6-5
J: TRBJ1-2
CDR3: ASSYDASPLNYGYT

V: TRBV5-1
J: TRBJ2-5
CDR3: ASSSRTTSGYQETQY

V: TRBV29-1
J: TRBJ1-1
CDR3: SVDNRGTEAF

V: TRBV5-6
J: TRBJ2-7
CDR3: ASSFRGGAAYEQY